The sequence of this TCR beta chain was determined in a study of blood T cells in healthy people across ages (dated by TCRdb to the mid-2010s). A note on the overall study: Template switching captured roughly one uniquely barcoded TCR beta cDNA molecule per two T cells in model experiments. Donors were grouped into four age groups: young (average roughly 17 years), middle-aged (around 39), aged (approximately 58) and long-lived (about 89). Two additional independent replicas of 1 million unique cDNA reads from the same blood draw were analyzed for two donors (one aged 18 to 29 and one aged 80 or older). Age-related changes in TCR beta repertoire diversity were measured in the study by deep sequencing normalized with unique cDNA molecular identifiers.

The CDR3 starts with the cysteine, ends with the phenylalanine, and has 15 residues. Of all the DNA, just the CDR3 is kept, 45 bases in frame from base 1. Looking up the germline V gene yields CDR1 LGHNA and CDR2 YNFKEQ. Donors were around 37 systemically healthy Caucasian individuals from Russia aged 6 to 90 years. Roughly 11 milliliters of peripheral blood were drawn from each donor into EDTA-treated Vacutainer tubes. Ficoll-Paque density-gradient centrifugation was used to isolate PBMCs, with at least 6.5 million per sample. Total RNA was extracted from PBMCs with Trizol reagent, with at least 5 micrograms obtained per sample. For every donor, flow cytometry on a PBMC aliquot measured the percentage of naive CD45RAhigh/CD27high T cells. The library was made by 5' RACE. Sequenced on an Illumina HiSeq 2500. The second PCR ran for roughly 7 to 11 cycles and used a J-beta primer mix along with a sample-barcoded 5' primer. A unique molecular identifier was introduced onto each TCR beta cDNA molecule by a template-switch 5' adaptor carrying 12 random nucleotides. At least 2.5 million CDR3-containing paired-end reads were obtained from each sample. First-strand cDNA synthesis was performed from all RNA using the Mint cDNA synthesis kit, with priming by a TRBC-specific oligonucleotide. Following uracil-DNA glycosylase treatment, a first 18-cycle PCR with universal primers M1SS and BC2_uni_R was performed on all cDNA. The study's own analysis went as follows. Normalization of each sample was performed by random selection of 1 million high-quality reads, each carrying a distinct molecular identifier. Reads with shared molecular identifiers were discarded instead of being binned into consensus sequences. CDR3 identification, clonotype clustering and error correction used MiTCR with a Q25 quality threshold and the strictest error-elimination algorithm. A nonparametric unseen species model using Euler transformation provided a lower-bound estimate of total TCR beta diversity. The public sequencing data were trimmed at Q25 with fastp and processed into clonotypes with MiXCR by TCRdb, which kept only in-frame beta chains. CDR3 protein sequences are deduplicated, and each keeps its most common genes and DNA. The V and J calls reflect TCRdb's pipeline rather than the authors' work. Here the sample has some 940,000 distinct CDR3 sequences; 29% occur a single time. The ten biggest clones cover 10% to 13% of the sample.

Broad study findings and their caveats: Estimates of total diversity based on one million sequenced T cells were considered lower bounds and underestimates. Bulk unsorted PBMC profiling prevented conclusive comparison of naive and antigen-experienced compartments. Donor CMV infection status was unknown, potentially confounding age-related changes in expanded clonotypes. As age increased, observed TCR beta diversity per million T cells dropped in a roughly linear way, and a significant reduction was already evident by age 40. Compared with the aged group, the long-lived group had more naive CD4+ T cells, fewer expanded clones and increased TCR diversity, a pattern suggesting age selection. There was a strong correlation between observed TCR beta diversity and the percentage of naive T cells measured by flow cytometry.

To note about this clonotype: Its target antigen remains unknown. This sequence may be a read error, since a much larger clone differs from it by one base.

The sample was also linked to a second study, of T cells of mothers and their children. The second paper further reports: Donors were nine systemically healthy Caucasian individuals: three mothers and their six children. cDNA synthesis consumed the entire amount of extracted RNA, loaded at approximately 1.6 ug RNA in each 15 ul reaction. In the second PCR, sample barcodes and 2-4 random nucleotides were introduced via the M1S primer. Over 8 million TCR beta CDR3 reads were obtained for each mother, and approximately 2.9 million reads were obtained for each child. Thymic selection similarly shapes TCR recombination output in related and unrelated pairs, with minor effect from inherited differences. Normalized repertoire overlap in related mother-child pairs was always slightly higher than in unrelated mother-child pairs, but the difference was never significant. Persistent microchimeric T cell clones were not detected, at a sensitivity of around 99 clones per million clonotypes. The study used deep NGS to compare TCR beta repertoires of mothers and children, seeking features distinguishing related mother-child pairs from unrelated individuals. On average, the children were about 10 +/- 4 years old, while the mothers were about 40 +/- 4 years old. After adapter ligation with NEBNext reagents, the libraries were sequenced on Illumina HiSeq 2000 with 100+100 nt paired-end reads. Mother and child libraries were prepared a month apart and sequenced in separate runs to prevent cross-contamination. For each donor, somewhere between roughly 500,000 and 2,300,000 distinct TCR beta clonotypes were identified. Naive TCR beta clonotypes were estimated from low-frequency clonotypes matched to each donor's FACS-determined naive share, without sorting.

The V and J segments used are TRBV4-2 and TRBJ2-1, with no confident D gene call. The TCR was taken from a woman aged 40 to 50 in good health. The source material was blood. CDR3 reads: CASSVRQSSYNERFF. The sequence in DNA is TGTGCCAGCAGCGTAAGACAAAGCTCCTACAATGAGCGGTTCTTC.